The T cell receptor (beta chain) under discussion was sequenced for a study of T cells in Graves' hyperthyroidism and ophthalmopathy (dated by TCRdb to the late 2010s). Study-wide context: To identify TCR V-J signatures that set the groups apart, the researchers used a discovery cohort of 90 to 100 patients, made up of fewer than 50 with Graves' ophthalmopathy and around 58 with stable Graves' hyperthyroidism. Whether ophthalmopathy could be predicted prospectively was tested in an independent validation cohort made up of about 18 hyperthyroidism patients plus 17 patients who later progressed to ophthalmopathy. The study also compared thyroid tissue and blood T-cell repertoires from several Graves' hyperthyroidism patients. The paper reports TCR Vbeta CDR3 sequencing of some 140 peripheral blood samples: under 45 ophthalmopathy, approximately 74 hyperthyroidism and approximately 17 progressor patients. For training and testing, the roughly 100 patients in the discovery cohort were randomly divided in a 7:3 ratio. Once sampling was done, hyperthyroidism patients were given methimazole at a starting dose of 30 mg daily, whereas ophthalmopathy patients were given high-dose intravenous methylprednisolone. General conclusions and limits of the study: Sample size was not statistically predetermined, and blinding of investigators to group allocation was not performed. Ophthalmopathy was separated from stable hyperthyroidism by a 13 V-J signature model, with over 85% sensitivity and around 81% specificity obtained in cross-validation and 80%/75% obtained in testing. Most expanded thyroid clonotypes (frequency above 0.001) were also detected in blood, a finding suggesting that blood repertoires may reflect thyroid immune responses. In validation, the model predicted progression to ophthalmopathy a median of about 6.8 months before onset, with about 67% sensitivity and just under 75% specificity.

This clonotype has at least ten counts. What antigen it recognizes has not been identified. The input lacks base qualities; no much larger clone sits a single base away. CDR1 SQVTM and CDR2 ANQGSEA are derived from the germline V gene. The CDR3 has 12 amino acids, counting the end cysteine and phenylalanine. Only the CDR3 DNA stays, 36 bases, in frame from base 1. V and J are truncated by 4 bases and 5 bases respectively, leaving an intervening sequence of 11 bases. Exclusion was applied to patients with uncontrolled infections, other autoimmune diseases, pregnancy or lactation. Diagnoses were based on clinical symptoms, serum thyroxine and TRAb, thyroid ultrasound and orbital computed tomography. Total RNA was extracted with Trizol reagent, and quality was checked on an Agilent 2100 Bioanalyzer. The TCR beta CDR3 regions were amplified from RNA transcripts. The TCR CDR3 was subjected to a first round of RT-PCR using the HTBI primer set and the Qiagen OneStep RT-PCR kit. Libraries were constructed in a second round of multiplex PCR, after which size selection and purification were carried out. Libraries were sequenced paired-end with 100 bp reads on an Illumina HiSeq2000. In the original analysis: Raw data were processed with SOAPnuke, discarding reads with adapters, uncalled bases, mean Phred below 15, or no exact constant-primer or identifier match. COPE v1.2.5 was used to merge high-quality paired reads, and clonotypes were defined as unique nucleotide sequences. Clonotypes were aligned to IMGT TRBV, TRBD and TRBJ reference segments using MiTCR v1.1. The analysis was restricted to V-J combinations with a frequency above 0.0001, which together covered 99% to 99.2% of the repertoires. A TCS score was defined as the ratio between F50 (clonal expansion) and ExV (chaos), using BLOSUM62-based TCRdist between CDR3 peptides within each V-J. Welch's t-statistics and random forest reduced around 550 V-J features to under 15, which were used in a naive Bayes classifier (R e1071). The Morisita-Horn index was used to measure how similar the thyroid and blood repertoires were. The raw public reads went through TCRdb reprocessing: fastp at Q25, MiXCR clone calling, in-frame beta chains kept. Here each entry gathers all rows of one CDR3 protein and keeps the most common genes and DNA. What appears here as the V and J calls and clone size reflects TCRdb's work, not the paper's. Within this sample are 600,000 to 700,000 distinct CDR3 sequences, with roughly 45% of them counted one time only. The leading ten clones occupy less than 9.5% of the sample.

Recombination linked TRBV29-1 to TRBJ1-1, with an unclear D gene assignment. The TCR was taken from an adult man with Graves' disease, either hyperthyroidism or ophthalmopathy (not recorded which). The specimen was peripheral blood or thyroid tissue (not recorded which). The nucleotides read TGCAGCGTTGGTCGAGCGGGAACTGAAGCTTTCTTT. Its protein product is CSVGRAGTEAFF.